This T cell receptor beta chain stems from a study of shared clonotypes between healthy human individuals (dated by TCRdb to 2018 to 2020). Regarding the research as a whole: A couple of women and a few men aged 18 to 49 years were included in the cohort. Leukapheresis yielded between about 0.94 and 9 billion PBMCs per donor. For each donor, CD4 naive and CD4 memory were each given three plates, CD8 naive was given two plates, and CD8 memory was given one plate. Blood TCR repertoires of about five healthy adults were deeply sequenced to estimate repertoire size and the extent of clonotype sharing between individuals. To increase sequencing depth and limit assay-specific biases, different laboratories used diverse techniques to prepare libraries and sequence TCR repertoires.

Including cysteine and phenylalanine, the CDR3 has 14 amino acids. The DNA shown is the 42-base CDR3, in frame from base 1. The germline V gene sets CDR1 to SGDLS and CDR2 to YYNGEE. Trimming takes 2 bases from V and 0 bases from J, and the germline ends sit 6 bases apart. Concerning this clone itself: This receptor's antigen is unknown. Base qualities are not at hand, and no much larger clone is one base apart. The sample contains more than one DNA sequence encoding this CDR3.

Donors were healthy HIV-negative adults with no recently reported acute infections or vaccinations. All donors were Caucasian adults living in Nashville, Tennessee, USA. CD4+ T cells were enriched by magnetic negative selection; naive cells were then positively selected on CD45RA, and the negative fraction formed the memory subset. Blood was obtained by leukapheresis, after which PBMCs were separated by Ficoll-Histopaque density gradient centrifugation and cryopreserved in liquid nitrogen vapor phase. Analytical flow cytometry was used to check the purity and quantity of each magnetically sorted T cell population. Genomic DNA was isolated from every sorted fraction and measured by UV absorbance on a Nanodrop 2000c. Using the deep immunoSEQ assay, TCR CDR3 regions were amplified from genomic DNA by multiplex PCR. For each cell subset, the extracted genomic DNA was distributed evenly across all wells of several immunoSEQ 96-well plates, and each plate served as one replicate. For sorted subsets, each replicate PCR was loaded with roughly 200 ng genomic DNA, equivalent to some 31,000 T cell genomes. The purified libraries were quantified using a Qubit 3.0 fluorometer, sized with a Bioanalyzer 2100, and then quantified again using the KAPA Library Quantification kit. Each immunoSEQ 96-well plate was sequenced on its own single-read 150-cycle Illumina NextSeq 550 flow cell. Regarding the original processing steps: Because the immunoSEQ output held only junctional sequences and lacked quality scores, the filtering could not match the filtering applied to full-length reads. Sequences were annotated with PyIR, a Python wrapper for IgBLAST v1.9, using IMGT germline references to assign V/J genes and CDR3. Reads were filtered out if the reads had weak V/J assignments (E-value above 1e-6), no CDR3, stop codons, out-of-frame junctions, or ambiguous translated residues. V3J clonotypes were defined as sequences sharing the same inferred V gene, J gene, and CDR3 amino acid sequence. Percentage overlap between repertoires was calculated by dividing the number of shared unique clonotypes by the size of the smaller repertoire. Richness of each repertoire was evaluated using RTK rarefaction, the Chao1 estimator, and Recon v2.1 estimates of unobserved clonotypes. OLGA was used to compute generation probabilities for all TCRbeta clonotypes that the gDNA method yielded from a handful of donors. TCRdb provides this immuneACCESS table in a form limited to in-frame rearrangements. Some clones are lacking; in checked studies, under half of them reflect an unresolved V gene, and why the rest are absent is not known. V and J calls and clone size follow that table, whereas D and trimming were derived from the DNA. The sample table shows a few million clones, and 85% to 95% are seen once. The ten largest clonotypes hold around 0.4% of the sample.

Overall study results and their limits: Clonotypes shared by all four sorted-subset donors showed higher generation probabilities than non-shared clonotypes. When several donors were compared, the shared fraction of clonotypes was about 5.4% for naive CD4, 3.5% to 4% for naive CD8, 2.3% for memory CD4, and 0.35% to 0.4% for memory CD8. Sampling was restricted to blood, and TCR repertoires in tissue are likely to differ from TCR repertoires in blood. Rarefaction of sorted-subset datasets indicated incomplete sequencing despite the large sequencing depth. Pairwise subsampling led to the expectation that sequencing depth would affect the degree of clonotype sharing among donors. Naive subsets generally had larger estimated clonotype richness than memory subsets did. The genetic and exposure-history diversity represented was limited by the small number of donors.

Sequencing was carried out using naive CD4+ T cells from PBMCs. The cell subset or site label here, explained by the study, means: CD45RA+ positively selected. This chain joins TRBV9 to TRBJ1-3, with the D gene too uncertain to name. The clonotype was recovered from a man younger than 35 in good health. Some clones in this sample may be carry-over from other donors' samples. The DNA reads TGTGCCAGCAGCGTGGCATTCTCTGGAAACACCATATATTTT. Translated, it gives CASSVAFSGNTIYF.